Below are 5 T cell receptor beta chains sequenced from a single sample in a study of blood T cells in healthy people across ages. Combining a sample-barcoded 5' primer with a J-beta primer mix, a second PCR ran for about 7 to 12 cycles. TCRdb itself ran the 5' RACE reads through MiXCR, one entry per CDR3 protein. The profile shows about 720,000 distinct CDR3 sequences, 20% to 25% of them singletons. Source material: blood. The receptors derive from a man in his 70s in good health.

This clonotype was detected many times. V usage is TRBV3-1 and J usage is TRBJ2-5, with 9 bases lining up with TRBD2. The trim removed 4 bases at V and 4 bases at J, leaving 10 bases unmatched. CDR1 LGHDT and CDR2 YNNKEL come from the germline V gene (reference sequence). The CDR3 length is 16 residues. CDR3 in DNA: TGTGCCAGCAGCCCTACAAAGCGGGGGGATAGAGAGACCCAGTACTTC. This translates into CASSPTKRGDRETQYF.

The genes are TRBV7-8 and TRBJ2-7; D is perhaps TRBD2 (6 bases). Matching the DNA end better, TRBJ2-5 makes the J call doubtful. Germline V lookup: CDR1 SGHVS, CDR2 FQNEAQ. This CDR3 region has 13 residues. The CDR3 loop is CASSSGTLGTQYF. CDR3 in DNA: TGTGCCAGCAGCTCGGGGACTTTGGGGACCCAGTACTTC.

This clonotype was counted many times. The genes are TRBV3-1 and TRBJ2-5, with 9 positions matching TRBD1. V gave up 0 bases and J gave up 2 bases; unmatched junction bases: 4. The CDR3 totals 16 residues. Germline assignment: CDR1 LGHDT and CDR2 YNNKEL (reference sequence). In nucleotides, the CDR3 is TGTGCCAGCAGCCAAGATGTGGGACAGGGTCAAGAGACCCAGTACTTC. It specifies CASSQDVGQGQETQYF.

There are a few counts of this clonotype. This chain uses TRBV12-5 with TRBJ2-2; D not resolved. The CDR3 is 12 residues long. V lost 5 bases, J lost 7 bases, and 8 bases lay in between. CDR1 and CDR2 (germline): LGHNT, FRNRAP. The CDR3 spells CASGIGVGELFF. In nucleotides, the CDR3 is TGTGCTAGTGGTATTGGGGTCGGGGAGCTGTTTTTT.

This clonotype was counted ten times or more. J is TRBJ2-7 and V is TRBV5-7; 8 bases match TRBD1. TRBV5-7 counts as an open reading frame of uncertain function. V gave up 3 bases and J gave up 2 bases; unmatched junction bases: 4. The CDR3 contains 14 residues. CDR3 nucleotides: TGTGCCAGCAGCTCGGACAGGGCAGCCTACGAGCAGTACGTC. It codes for CASSSDRAAYEQYV.